The T cell receptor (beta chain) described here comes from a study of CD8 T cells in ankylosing spondylitis. TCRdb processed the 5' RACE reads anew with MiXCR; each CDR3 protein has one entry. This table has more than 200,000 distinct CDR3 sequences, more than 20% appearing once. This clonotype came up many times. The source of this sequence is a male donor with ankylosing spondylitis or in good health (not recorded which). The sequencing sample was made of blood, either unsorted or a sorted T cell fraction (not recorded which).

CDR3 in amino acids: CAISESSDRETQYF. The CDR3, as DNA: TGTGCCATCAGTGAGTCTTCCGACCGGGAGACCCAGTACTTC. V is TRBV10-3 and J is TRBJ2-5; D not certain. CDR1 is ENHRY and CDR2 is SYGVKD in the germline V gene. V was trimmed by 0 bases and J by 5 bases, leaving 10 bases between them. The CDR3 length is 14 residues.